The T cell receptor (beta chain) under discussion was sequenced for a study of T-cell memory formation after mild COVID-19. Across the study: Across donors, TCR clusters were largely donor specific.

In regard to this clonotype: Its antigen is not identified.

TCRdb re-derived calls from the 5' RACE reads in MiXCR, one entry per CDR3 protein. The sample contains 130,000 to 150,000 distinct CDR3 sequences, 15% to 20% of which appear only once. Findings and caveats of the study: Among clones peaking at day 37 in the second wave, SARS-CoV-2 specificity remained unconfirmed. CD8+ contracting clones occupied EMRA, while CD4+ ones occupied mainly CM and EM. CD4+ bias marked clones expanding day 15 to 37, unlike balanced contracting clones.

The V end was cut by 2 bases, the J end by 2 bases, with 10 bases between. The CDR3 contains 16 residues. Germline lookup yields CDR1 SGHTA and CDR2 FQGTGA. The clonotype was recovered from an adult woman who had mild COVID-19 (a few samples of this study predate the infection). Cell type and time point are not known. The chain is built from TRBV7-3 and TRBJ2-6; D is tentatively TRBD1 or TRBD2 (5 bases each). Sequencing input: PBMCs or a T cell subset sorted from them (not recorded which). The CDR3 here is CASSLSSGPGANVLTF. CDR3 nucleotides: TGTGCCAGCAGCTTATCTTCGGGACCTGGGGCCAACGTCCTGACTTTC.